The 18 T cell receptor beta chains listed next were all sequenced from one sample in a study of shared clonotypes between healthy human individuals. Sequenced by immunoSEQ multiplex PCR; TCRdb stores in-frame clones only, minus some. Of approximately 2.3 million clones listed, 85% to 95% were seen once; the top ten hold under 0.45%. The sequenced sample consisted of naive CD4+ T cells from PBMCs. Noted subset: CD45RA+ positively selected. Receptors originate from a man aged 18 to 29 in good health. Some clones in this sample may be carry-over from other donors' samples.

The chain uses TRBV2 and TRBJ1-3, with D possibly matching TRBD1 (5 bases). This CDR3 spans 13 amino acids. With 6 bases removed from V and 8 bases from J, the gap between germline ends came to 14 bases. Germline values: CDR1 SNHLY, CDR2 FYNNEI. CDR3 loop: CASSSRDGYTIYF. CDR3 coding DNA: TGTGCCAGCAGCTCAAGGGACGGATACACCATATATTTT.

The rearrangement uses TRBV19 and TRBJ1-5, with a tentative D call TRBD1 (5 bases). V was shortened by 1 base and J by 1 base, with 11 bases between the two germline ends. Germline values: CDR1 LNHDA, CDR2 SQIVND (reference sequence). CDR3 length equals 16 residues. CDR3 in DNA: TGTGCCAGTAGTATAGTGAGGGGAGTGAGCAATCAGCCCCAGCATTTT. This codes for CASSIVRGVSNQPQHF. Based on the CDR3 plus reference TRBV19 and TRBJ1-5, the full variable domain is DGGITQSPKYLFRKEGQNVTLSCEQNLNHDAMYWYRQDPGQGLRLIYYSQIVNDFQKGDIAEGYSVSREKKESFPLTVTSAQKNPTAFYLCASSIVRGVSNQPQHFGDGTRLSIL.

The chain carries TRBV5-1 and TRBJ2-7; D call uncertain. The CDR3 loop spans 14 amino acids. Germline assignment: CDR1 SGHRS and CDR2 YFSETQ. V shed 4 bases and J shed 3 bases, with 14 bases lying between them. CDR3 residues: CASSRRSSSYEQYF. The CDR3 DNA sequence: TGCGCCAGCAGCCGCAGGAGTTCGAGCTACGAGCAGTACTTC.

The chain links TRBV9 to TRBJ1-3; D remains unclear. Between the trimmed V and J ends, which lost 1 base and 0 bases, there was a span of 8 bases. This CDR3 is 15 amino acids long. From germline, CDR1 is SGDLS and CDR2 YYNGEE. This CDR3 is CASSVSRSSGNTIYF. CDR3 bases: TGTGCCAGCAGCGTATCGCGGAGCTCTGGAAACACCATATATTTT.

The rearrangement uses TRBV2 and TRBJ2-7; 9 bases align to TRBD2. The CDR3 runs to 14 residues. The germline V gene has CDR1 SNHLY and CDR2 FYNNEI. V shed 5 bases and J 0 bases; nucleotides not matched to a gene: 2. The CDR3 sequence is CASSRTSDSYEQYF. CDR3 nucleotides: TGTGCCAGCAGTCGGACTAGCGACTCCTACGAGCAGTACTTC.

The V and J genes are TRBV15 and TRBJ2-1, with D possibly TRBD1 on 6 matching bases. The CDR3 totals 13 residues. The V and J ends lost 2 bases and 9 bases respectively, with 11 bases between them. CDR1 and CDR2 from the germline V gene are LNHNV and YYDKDF (reference sequence). Here the CDR3 DNA reads TGTGCCACCAGCAGAAAACAGGGTGCTGAGCAGTTCTTC. As protein: CATSRKQGAEQFF. Full variable domain (rest looked up from reference TRBV15 and TRBJ2-1): DAMVIQNPRYQVTQFGKPVTLSCSQTLNHNVMYWYQQKSSQAPKLLFHYYDKDFNNEADTPDNFQSRRPNTSFCFLDIRSPGLGDTAMYLCATSRKQGAEQFFGPGTRLTVL.

This clone was seen once. V gene TRBV11-3 combines with J gene TRBJ2-2; possible D gene TRBD1, 5 bases. Trimming shortened V by 3 bases and J by 7 bases, and 9 bases separated the two germline ends. Germline loops: CDR1 SGHNT, CDR2 YENEEA. The CDR3 length is 13 residues. As DNA, the CDR3 is TGTGCCAGCAGCTTTTCAGGGTTCGGGGAGCTGTTTTTT. Its protein product is CASSFSGFGELFF.

The chain uses TRBV5-4 and TRBJ2-5; TRBD2 agrees at 13 bases. V lost 3 bases and J lost 0; bases outside the gene matches: 5. The germline gives CDR1 SGHNT, CDR2 YYREEE (reference sequence). The CDR3 extends over 17 amino acids. In DNA form, the CDR3 reads TGTGCCAGCAGCTCGAAGACTAGCGGGAGGCACCAAGAGACCCAGTACTTC. This sequence encodes CASSSKTSGRHQETQYF.

The J gene is TRBJ2-1, the V gene TRBV28; a weak D match, TRBD1 (5 bases). Germline lookup yields CDR1 MDHEN and CDR2 SYDVKM. V lost 4 bases and J lost 3, with 10 bases in between. The CDR3 runs 14 residues. The CDR3 DNA sequence: TGTGCCAGCAGTTCGGACACCTACTACAATGAGCAGTTCTTC. Its translation: CASSSDTYYNEQFF.

This chain links TRBV27 with TRBJ2-2; 10 nucleotides agree with TRBD2. Germline-derived CDR1 and CDR2 are MNHEY and SMNVEV (reference sequence). The junction had 7 bases not matched to a gene; V was cut back by 3 bases and J by 9 bases. The CDR3 covers 15 residues. CDR3 in amino acids: CASSLGAGGLRELFF. The CDR3 DNA follows: TGTGCCAGCAGTTTGGGAGCGGGAGGGCTTAGGGAGCTGTTTTTT.

This clone was picked up one time. This CDR3 is also generated by other DNA sequences in the sample. The chain has TRBV5-1 and TRBJ2-7; possibly TRBD2 for D (6 bases). CDR3 length: 11 residues. V shed 7 bases and J shed 3 bases, with 8 bases lying between them. Germline values: CDR1 SGHRS, CDR2 YFSETQ. In DNA form, the CDR3 reads TGCGCCAGCGCCGGGGGCTACGAGCAGTACTTC. Translation gives CASAGGYEQYF.

This rearrangement joins TRBV6-6 to TRBJ2-7, with TRBD2 matching 7 bases. The V gene's germline CDR1 is MNHNY and CDR2 SVGAGI (reference sequence). This CDR3 has 13 amino acids. V was pared by 4 bases and J by 6 bases, with 6 bases of the junction left unmatched. The CDR3 region is CASSLRLAGEQYF. Here the CDR3 DNA reads TGTGCCAGCAGTTTAAGACTAGCTGGCGAGCAGTACTTC.

The chain carries TRBV28 and TRBJ2-2; D unresolved. This CDR3 is 12 amino acids long. In germline, CDR1 is MDHEN, CDR2 SYDVKM. V gave up 4 bases and J gave up 5 bases, with 5 bases separating them. The CDR3 is CASSWVTGELFF. The CDR3 region has the DNA TGTGCCAGCAGTTGGGTAACCGGGGAGCTGTTTTTT.

The chain links TRBV10-1 to TRBJ2-5; no clear D gene. This CDR3 has 15 amino acids. V was pared by 0 bases and J by 4 bases, with 12 bases between. Germline-derived CDR1 and CDR2 are WNHNN and SYGVQD (reference sequence). CDR3 loop: CASSESRSLGETQYF. The CDR3, as DNA: TGCGCCAGCAGTGAGTCAAGGTCCTTAGGAGAGACCCAGTACTTC.

This sequence joins TRBV5-1 and TRBJ2-5; no firm D call. V dropped 4 bases and J dropped 2 bases, with 9 bases sitting between them. Germline loops: CDR1 SGHRS, CDR2 YFSETQ. The CDR3 loop spans 13 amino acids. CDR3 sequence: CASSAAVQETQYF. CDR3 DNA: TGCGCCAGCAGCGCGGCAGTTCAAGAGACCCAGTACTTC.

The rearrangement joins TRBV11-2 to TRBJ1-4, with D possibly being TRBD1 (5 bases). V was trimmed by 4 bases and J by 2 bases, leaving 17 bases between them. This CDR3 comprises 17 residues. CDR1 and CDR2 from the germline V gene are SGHAT and FQNNGV. CDR3 DNA sequence: TGTGCCAGCAGCTCCCCCTCTGGGGGGAAGACTAATGAAAAACTGTTTTTT. Translation gives CASSSPSGGKTNEKLFF.

The chain links TRBV11-3 to TRBJ2-7; D gene uncertain. V lost 0 bases to trimming and J lost 4 bases, with 13 bases between them. The germline gives CDR1 SGHNT, CDR2 YENEEA. CDR3 length equals 15 residues. The CDR3 here is CASSLDIAKGYEQYF. Here the CDR3 DNA reads TGTGCCAGCAGCTTAGATATCGCCAAGGGATACGAGCAGTACTTC.

The rearrangement joins TRBV29-1 to TRBJ1-1; D is uncertain. Trimming took 8 bases from V and 1 from J, leaving 14 bases between them. Germline CDR1 and CDR2: SQVTM and ANQGSEA. This CDR3 is 13 amino acids long. The CDR3 is CSLHPPPNTEAFF. The CDR3 region has the DNA TGCAGCCTACACCCACCTCCGAACACTGAAGCTTTCTTT.